A selection of T cell receptor beta chains follows, all from one sample in a study of blood T cell repertoires in COVID-19. Only in-frame clones appear in the TCRdb table, and some are missing; sequencing was by immunoSEQ multiplex PCR. The sample lists 500,000 or so clones, roughly 90% occurring once. The material sequenced was PBMCs or T cells enriched from blood (not recorded which). These receptors came from a woman younger than 30 who had recovered from COVID-19. CDR3s leave out the opening cysteine and the closing phenylalanine or tryptophan. The order of the fields is V gene, CDR3 protein.

TRBV18,ASSSDRQETQY
TRBV27,ASRGQPNYGYT
TRBV20-1,SASGGLLGGYT
TRBV24-1,ATRKFPRTGGLYGYT
TRBV19,ASSTAGVGGYT
TRBV28,ASSTSAVLENTIY
TRBV4-1,ASSQGPAGYEQY
TRBV5-1,ASSLATGGYGYT
TRBV11-2,ASSQQGGTEAF
TRBV6-5,ASSRTGNTGELF
TRBV5-4,ASSEDNFKNIQY
TRBV3-1/TRBV3-2,ASSQEGAGVGMNTEAF
TRBV5-4,ASSYEGQGTEAF
TRBV4-1,ASSQGQAGGAYNEQF
TRBV3-1/TRBV3-2,ASSMTGYGYT
TRBV19,ASSTGVDGSPLH
TRBV5-6,ASRPSHRDETQY
TRBV5-1,ASSLVSANYGYT
TRBV5-8,ASSSGGDSLGPQH
TRBV7-6,ASSSIQGKVNYGYT
TRBV30,AWSPGTGVYGYT
TRBV28,ASSLYGSWGPNQPQH
TRBV9,ASSVYGGAGETQY
TRBV13,ASSFLGQGEAF
TRBV27,ASSSTTGMNTEAF
TRBV2,ASSGRLAAATETQY
TRBV5-4,ASSLKTGVTDTQY
TRBV28,ASSRPGQRYGYT
TRBV5-1,ASSLRDSYEQY
TRBV7-9,ASSLSSGGNTIY
TRBV5-1,ASSLLPLADYTGELF
TRBV7-9,ASSLVPSGGALEQF
TRBV7-3,ASSLIGGASTDTQY
TRBV7-2,ASSLNRGLKTQY
TRBV11-2,ASSLRGTNEKLF
TRBV10-1,ASSVDSNSPLH
TRBV28,ASSLPEDGYT
TRBV5-1,ASSGGRLDNSPLH
TRBV6-5,ASSRTGDEQY
TRBV7-9,ASSQAEYGYT
TRBV19,ASSIQAPYEQY
TRBV3-1/TRBV3-2,ASSQGQGANEKLF